This T cell receptor (beta chain) comes out of a study of cytomegalovirus exposure and HLA in healthy donors. PCR was performed using 60 Vbeta and 13 Jbeta primers. Clones were read by immunoSEQ multiplex PCR, and TCRdb kept only the in-frame ones, dropping some. This sample has more than 80,000 clones; about two thirds occur once, and the top ten carry less than 3.5%. V dropped 5 bases and J dropped 7 bases, with 11 bases sitting between them. The CDR3 runs to 12 residues. CDR1 and CDR2 (germline): SEHNR, FQNEAQ (reference sequence). The receptor was isolated from a female donor in good health and CMV-seronegative. The chain joins TRBV7-9 to TRBJ1-2, with D uncertain. Sequencing was performed on PBMCs. CDR3 nucleotide sequence: TGTGCCAGCAGCCAGACACGTGGTGGCTACACCTTC. This sequence encodes CASSQTRGGYTF.